This TCR beta chain was sequenced during a study of T cells after yellow fever vaccination. The overall study: SMART-Seq v4 Ultra Low Input prepared libraries from low-cell fractions. Broader study findings: Booster samples showed a return of most primary-vaccination clones (roughly 96% CD4, 88% CD8). Relatively few clonotypes were ones that appeared in both CD4 and CD8 compartments.

In making TCR cDNA, 5'RACE template switching added a universal primer site and UMIs to it. TCRdb reprocessed the 5' RACE reads via MiXCR and lists one record per CDR3 protein. The sample has roughly 300,000 distinct CDR3 sequences, 7% to 10% seen once. Trimming pared 3 bases from V and 5 bases from J, leaving 18 bases between. CDR3 length: 15 residues. The germline CDR1 and CDR2 sequences are DFQATT and SNEGSKA (reference sequence). This clonotype was detected only a few times. Its specificity is unknown. The chain couples TRBV20-1 to TRBJ2-3, with a tentative D call TRBD2 (5 bases). The sequenced sample was PBMCs, obtained about 49 days after the first yellow fever vaccination. The receptor was isolated from a man younger than 35 who received the YFV17D yellow fever vaccine. The CDR3 DNA follows: TGCAGTGCTAGTCCTAGGAGGAAAAGGGAAGATACGCAGTATTTT. Its translation is CSASPRRKREDTQYF.